This T cell receptor (beta chain) emerged from a study of response to subunit inactivated influenza vaccine. Broader study findings: Authors suggested seasonal influenza vaccinations each recruit few new T cells.

Germline CDR1 reads DFQATT; CDR2 reads SNEGSKA (reference sequence). CDR3 length: 13 amino acids. The V end was cut by 1 base, the J end by 1 base, with 7 bases between. This clonotype was counted a few times. Its cognate antigen is unknown. Using its own MiXCR run on the RT-PCR reads, TCRdb lists one record per CDR3 protein. Here the sample spans a few hundred thousand distinct CDR3 sequences, less than 15% being singletons. This receptor was taken from a man between 50 and 59 years old who received an inactivated influenza vaccine. The chain joins TRBV20-1 to TRBJ1-2; no clear D gene. The sequencing used PBMCs from blood, collected about 11 days after vaccination. Here the CDR3 reads CSARVTVNYGYTF. In nucleotides, the CDR3 is TGCAGTGCTAGAGTTACGGTTAACTATGGCTACACCTTC.